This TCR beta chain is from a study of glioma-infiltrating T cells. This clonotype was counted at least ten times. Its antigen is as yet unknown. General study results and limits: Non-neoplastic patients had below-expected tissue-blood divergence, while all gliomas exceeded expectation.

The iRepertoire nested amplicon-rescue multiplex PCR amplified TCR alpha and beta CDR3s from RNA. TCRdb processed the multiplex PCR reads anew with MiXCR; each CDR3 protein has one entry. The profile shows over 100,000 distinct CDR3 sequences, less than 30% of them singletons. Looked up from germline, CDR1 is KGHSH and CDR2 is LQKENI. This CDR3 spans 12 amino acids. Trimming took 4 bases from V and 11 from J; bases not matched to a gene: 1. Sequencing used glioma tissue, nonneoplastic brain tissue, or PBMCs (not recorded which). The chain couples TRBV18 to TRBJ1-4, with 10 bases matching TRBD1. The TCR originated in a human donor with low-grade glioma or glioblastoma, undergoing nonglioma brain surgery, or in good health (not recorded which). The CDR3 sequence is CASSRGQGKLFF. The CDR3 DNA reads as TGTGCCAGCTCACGGGGACAGGGGAAACTGTTTTTT. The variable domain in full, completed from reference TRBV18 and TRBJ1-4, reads NAGVMQNPRHLVRRRGQEARLRCSPMKGHSHVYWYRQLPEEGLKFMVYLQKENIIDESGMPKERFSAEFPKEGPSILRIQQVVRGDSAAYFCASSRGQGKLFFGSGTQLSVL.